There are a few counts of the clone carrying this TCR beta chain. Assay: immunoSEQ multiplex PCR; the TCRdb copy retains only in-frame clones and omits some. The sample has more than 50,000 clones; around 83% are singletons. This sample was included in a study of blood T cell repertoires in COVID-19. Germline CDR1 reads LNHDA; CDR2 reads SQIVND (reference sequence). The CDR3 is 15 residues long. V lost 8 bases to trimming and J lost 5 bases; unmatched junction nucleotides: 13. The source is a woman aged 55-69 years with acute or convalescent COVID-19. Material: peripheral blood. The chain joins TRBV19 to TRBJ1-2; 8 positions agree with TRBD1. CDR3 in DNA: TGTGCCAGTCGAAGACAGGGGAGAAGGAAATATGGCTACACCTTC. Translating it yields CASRRQGRRKYGYTF.